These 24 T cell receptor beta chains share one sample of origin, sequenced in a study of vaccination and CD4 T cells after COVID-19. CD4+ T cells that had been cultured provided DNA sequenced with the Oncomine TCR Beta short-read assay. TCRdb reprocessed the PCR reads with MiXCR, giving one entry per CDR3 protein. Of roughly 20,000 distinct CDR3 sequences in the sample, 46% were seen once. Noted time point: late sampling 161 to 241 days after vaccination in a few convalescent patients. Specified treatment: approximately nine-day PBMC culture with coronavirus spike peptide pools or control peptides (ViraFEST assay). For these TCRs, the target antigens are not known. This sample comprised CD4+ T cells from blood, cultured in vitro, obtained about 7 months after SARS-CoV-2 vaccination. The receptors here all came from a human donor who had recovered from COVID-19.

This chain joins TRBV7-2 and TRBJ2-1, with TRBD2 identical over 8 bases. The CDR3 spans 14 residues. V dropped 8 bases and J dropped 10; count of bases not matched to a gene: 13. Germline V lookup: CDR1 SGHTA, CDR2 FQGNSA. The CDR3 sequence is CASRALGLAREQFF. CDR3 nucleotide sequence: TGTGCCAGCCGGGCCCTAGGACTAGCAAGGGAGCAGTTCTTC.

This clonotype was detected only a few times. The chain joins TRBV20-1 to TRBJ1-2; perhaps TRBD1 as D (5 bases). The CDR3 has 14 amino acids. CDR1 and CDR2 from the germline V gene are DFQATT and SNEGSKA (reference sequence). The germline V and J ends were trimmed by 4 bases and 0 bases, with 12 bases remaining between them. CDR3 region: CSATGTETNYGYTF. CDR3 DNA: TGCAGTGCTACCGGGACCGAGACTAACTATGGCTACACCTTC.

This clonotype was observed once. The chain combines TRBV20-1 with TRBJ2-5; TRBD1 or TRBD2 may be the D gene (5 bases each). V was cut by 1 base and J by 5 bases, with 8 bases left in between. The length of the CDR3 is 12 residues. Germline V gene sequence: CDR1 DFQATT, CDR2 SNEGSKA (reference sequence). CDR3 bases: TGCAGTGCTAGAGCTGAGGGGGAGACCCAGTACTTC. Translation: CSARAEGETQYF.

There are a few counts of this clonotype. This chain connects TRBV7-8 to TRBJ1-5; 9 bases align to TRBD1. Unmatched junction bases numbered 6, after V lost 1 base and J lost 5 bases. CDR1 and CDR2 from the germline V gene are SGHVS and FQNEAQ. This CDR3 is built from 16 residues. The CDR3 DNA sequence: TGTGCCAGCAGCTTAGGCCCGGGACAGGGCGATCAGCCCCAGCATTTT. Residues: CASSLGPGQGDQPQHF.

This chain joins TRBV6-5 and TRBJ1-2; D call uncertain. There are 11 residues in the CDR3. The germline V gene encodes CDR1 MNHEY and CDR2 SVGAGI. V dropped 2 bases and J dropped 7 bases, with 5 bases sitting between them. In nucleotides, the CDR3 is TGTGCCAGCAGTTACCTGGGTGGCTACACCTTC. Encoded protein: CASSYLGGYTF.

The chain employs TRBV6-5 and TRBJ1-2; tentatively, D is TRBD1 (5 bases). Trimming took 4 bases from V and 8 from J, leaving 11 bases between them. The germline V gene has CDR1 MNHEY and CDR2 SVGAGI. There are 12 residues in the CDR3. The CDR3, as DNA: TGTGCCAGCAGTTTGAGGGGATGGGGCTACACCTTC. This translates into CASSLRGWGYTF.

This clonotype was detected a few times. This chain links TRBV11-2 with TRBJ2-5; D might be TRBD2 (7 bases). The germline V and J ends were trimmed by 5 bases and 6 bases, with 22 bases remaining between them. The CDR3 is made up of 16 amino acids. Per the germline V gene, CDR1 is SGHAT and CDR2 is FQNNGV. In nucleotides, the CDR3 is TGTGCCAGCAGCCCCACCAGGGGAGGGAGGGGAAAGACCCAGTACTTC. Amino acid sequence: CASSPTRGGRGKTQYF. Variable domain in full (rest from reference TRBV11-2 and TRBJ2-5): EAGVAQSPRYKIIEKRQSVAFWCNPISGHATLYWYQQILGQGPKLLIQFQNNGVVDDSQLPKDRFSAERLKGVDSTLKIQPAKLEDSAVYLCASSPTRGGRGKTQYFGPGTRLLVL.

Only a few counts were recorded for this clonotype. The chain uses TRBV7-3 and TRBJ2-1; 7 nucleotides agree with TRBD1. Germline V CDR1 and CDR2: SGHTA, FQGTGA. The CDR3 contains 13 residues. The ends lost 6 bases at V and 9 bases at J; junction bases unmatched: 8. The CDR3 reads CASSITQGSEQFF. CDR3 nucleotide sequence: TGTGCCAGCAGTATCACACAGGGGTCTGAGCAGTTCTTC.

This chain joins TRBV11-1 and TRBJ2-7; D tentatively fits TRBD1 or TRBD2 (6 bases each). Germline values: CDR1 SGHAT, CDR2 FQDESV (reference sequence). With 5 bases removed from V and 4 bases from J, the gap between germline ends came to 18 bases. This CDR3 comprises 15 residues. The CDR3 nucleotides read TGTGCCAGCAGCGGGGGGCAGGGGCCCGAATACGAGCAGTACTTC. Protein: CASSGGQGPEYEQYF.

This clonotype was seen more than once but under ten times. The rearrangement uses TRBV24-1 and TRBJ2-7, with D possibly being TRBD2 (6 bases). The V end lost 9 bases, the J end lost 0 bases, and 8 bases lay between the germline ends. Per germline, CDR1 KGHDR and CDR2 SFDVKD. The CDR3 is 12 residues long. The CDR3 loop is CATRGSSYEQYF. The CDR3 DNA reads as TGTGCCACCCGGGGGAGCTCCTACGAGCAGTACTTC.

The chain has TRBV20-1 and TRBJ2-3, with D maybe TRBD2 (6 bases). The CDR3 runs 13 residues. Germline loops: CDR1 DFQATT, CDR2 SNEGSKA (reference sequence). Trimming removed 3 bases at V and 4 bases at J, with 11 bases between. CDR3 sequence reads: CSASRGYADTQYF. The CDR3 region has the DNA TGCAGTGCTAGTCGGGGGTACGCAGATACGCAGTATTTT.

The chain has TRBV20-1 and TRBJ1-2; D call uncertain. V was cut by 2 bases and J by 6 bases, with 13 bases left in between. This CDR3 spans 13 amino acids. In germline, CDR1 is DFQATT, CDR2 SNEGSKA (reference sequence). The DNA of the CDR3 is TGCAGTGCTAGAAGCTGGGGAAGTGATGGCTACACCTTC. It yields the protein CSARSWGSDGYTF.

The chain's CDR3 is CASSPSWGNIQYF. The CDR3 DNA sequence: TGTGCCAGCAGTCCCTCGTGGGGAAACATTCAGTACTTC. This chain connects TRBV7-3 to TRBJ2-4; D uncertain. Germline V gives CDR1 SGHTA, CDR2 FQGTGA. This CDR3 spans 13 amino acids. Trimming took 6 bases from V and 6 from J, leaving 12 bases between them.

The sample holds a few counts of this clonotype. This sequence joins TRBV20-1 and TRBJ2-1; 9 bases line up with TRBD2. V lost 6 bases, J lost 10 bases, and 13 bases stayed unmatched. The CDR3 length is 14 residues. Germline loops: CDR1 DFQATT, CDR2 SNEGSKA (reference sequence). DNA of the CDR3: TGCAGTGCGCAGTCGGCGGGGGGGCCCAGGGAGCAGTTCTTC. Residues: CSAQSAGGPREQFF.

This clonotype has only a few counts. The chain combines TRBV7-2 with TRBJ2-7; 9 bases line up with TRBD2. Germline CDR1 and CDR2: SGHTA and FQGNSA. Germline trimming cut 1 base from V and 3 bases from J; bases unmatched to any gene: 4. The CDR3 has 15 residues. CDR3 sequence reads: CASSLVGTSLYEQYF. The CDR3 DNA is TGTGCCAGCAGCTTAGTCGGGACTAGCCTCTACGAGCAGTACTTC.

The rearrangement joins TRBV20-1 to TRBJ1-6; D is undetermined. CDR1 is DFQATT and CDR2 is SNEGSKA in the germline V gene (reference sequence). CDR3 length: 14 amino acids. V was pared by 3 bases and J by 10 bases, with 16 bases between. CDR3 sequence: CSASRRFVGSPLHF. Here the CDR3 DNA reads TGCAGTGCTAGTAGACGGTTCGTGGGATCACCCCTCCACTTT.

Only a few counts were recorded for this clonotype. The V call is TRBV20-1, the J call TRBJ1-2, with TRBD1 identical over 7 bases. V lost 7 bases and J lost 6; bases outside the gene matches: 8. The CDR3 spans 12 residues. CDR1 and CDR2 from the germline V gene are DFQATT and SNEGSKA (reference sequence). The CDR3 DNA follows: TGCAGTGTTCAGGGGGGAAGGAATGGCTACACCTTC. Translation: CSVQGGRNGYTF.

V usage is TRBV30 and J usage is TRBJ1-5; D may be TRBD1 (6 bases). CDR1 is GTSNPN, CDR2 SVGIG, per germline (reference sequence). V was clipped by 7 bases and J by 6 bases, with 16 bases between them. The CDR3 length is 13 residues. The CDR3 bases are TGTGCCTCCTCGGGGGCCTGGGGTCAGCCCCAGCATTTT. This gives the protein CASSGAWGQPQHF.

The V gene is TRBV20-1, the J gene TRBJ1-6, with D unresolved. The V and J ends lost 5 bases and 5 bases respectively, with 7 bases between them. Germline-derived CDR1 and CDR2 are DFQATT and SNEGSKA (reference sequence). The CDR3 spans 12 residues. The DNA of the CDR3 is TGCAGTGCTGTAGATAATAATTCACCCCTCCACTTT. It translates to CSAVDNNSPLHF.

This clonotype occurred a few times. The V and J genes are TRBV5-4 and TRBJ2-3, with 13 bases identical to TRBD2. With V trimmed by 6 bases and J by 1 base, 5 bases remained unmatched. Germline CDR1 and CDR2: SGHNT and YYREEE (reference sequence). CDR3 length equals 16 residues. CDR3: CASTSGLAGGTDTQYF. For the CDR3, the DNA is TGTGCCAGCACCTCCGGACTAGCGGGAGGCACAGATACGCAGTATTTT. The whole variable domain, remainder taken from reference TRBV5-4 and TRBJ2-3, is ETGVTQSPTHLIKTRGQQVTLRCSSQSGHNTVSWYQQALGQGPQFIFQYYREEENGRGNFPPRFSGLQFPNYSSELNVNALELDDSALYLCASTSGLAGGTDTQYFGPGTRLTVL.

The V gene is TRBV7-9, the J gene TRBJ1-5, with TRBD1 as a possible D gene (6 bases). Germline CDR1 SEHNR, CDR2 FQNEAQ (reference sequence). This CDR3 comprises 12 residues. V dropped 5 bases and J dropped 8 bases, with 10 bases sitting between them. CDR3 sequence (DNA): TGTGCCAGCAGCCTCAACAGGGAGCCCCAGCATTTT. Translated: CASSLNREPQHF. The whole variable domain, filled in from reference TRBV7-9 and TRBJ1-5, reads DTGVSQNPRHKITKRGQNVTFRCDPISEHNRLYWYRQTLGQGPEFLTYFQNEAQLEKSRLLSDRFSAERPKGSFSTLEIQRTEQGDSAMYLCASSLNREPQHFGDGTRLSIL.

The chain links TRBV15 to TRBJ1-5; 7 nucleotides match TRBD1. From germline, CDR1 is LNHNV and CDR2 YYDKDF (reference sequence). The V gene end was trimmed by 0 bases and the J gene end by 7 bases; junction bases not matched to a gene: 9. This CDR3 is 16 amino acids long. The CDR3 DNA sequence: TGTGCCACCAGCAGAGATAATCAGGGGGGGAACCAGCCCCAGCATTTT. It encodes CATSRDNQGGNQPQHF. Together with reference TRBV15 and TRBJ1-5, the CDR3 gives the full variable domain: DAMVIQNPRYQVTQFGKPVTLSCSQTLNHNVMYWYQQKSSQAPKLLFHYYDKDFNNEADTPDNFQSRRPNTSFCFLDIRSPGLGDTAMYLCATSRDNQGGNQPQHFGDGTRLSIL.

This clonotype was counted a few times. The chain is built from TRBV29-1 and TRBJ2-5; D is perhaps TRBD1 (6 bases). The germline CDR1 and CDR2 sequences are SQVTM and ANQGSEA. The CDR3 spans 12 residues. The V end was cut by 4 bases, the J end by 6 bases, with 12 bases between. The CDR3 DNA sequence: TGCAGCGTTGGACAGGTAACGAAGACCCAGTACTTC. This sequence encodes CSVGQVTKTQYF. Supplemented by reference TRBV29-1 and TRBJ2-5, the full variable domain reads SAVISQKPSRDICQRGTSLTIQCQVDSQVTMMFWYRQQPGQSLTLIATANQGSEATYESGFVIDKFPISRPNLTFSTLTVSNMSPEDSSIYLCSVGQVTKTQYFGPGTRLLVL.

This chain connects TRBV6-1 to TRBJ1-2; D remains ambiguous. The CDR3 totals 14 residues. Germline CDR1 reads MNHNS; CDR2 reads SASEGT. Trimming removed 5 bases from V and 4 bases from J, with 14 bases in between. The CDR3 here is CASSPYEGFYGYTF. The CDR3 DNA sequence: TGTGCCAGCAGTCCATACGAGGGATTCTATGGCTACACCTTC.